The 24 T cell receptor beta chains reported below all come from one sample, sequenced in a study of identical twins. MiXCR was run by TCRdb on the 5' RACE reads, yielding one entry per CDR3 protein. The sample contains around 250,000 distinct CDR3 sequences, about 12% of which appear only once. These same records also appear under a second study, on yellow fever vaccine responses in identical twins.

Specimen: memory (CD45RO+) T cells sorted from blood. The receptors derive from a woman between 18 and 29 years old in good health.

The rearrangement uses TRBV15 and TRBJ1-5; D is perhaps TRBD1 (5 bases). CDR3 length equals 15 residues. Deletions cut 5 bases from V and 7 bases from J, with 18 bases between. Germline V gene lookup returns CDR1 LNHNV and CDR2 YYDKDF (reference sequence). Here the CDR3 reads CATSSQGGDRQPQHF. Here the CDR3 DNA reads TGTGCCACCAGCTCCCAGGGAGGGGATAGGCAGCCCCAGCATTTT. The whole variable domain, remainder taken from reference TRBV15 and TRBJ1-5, is DAMVIQNPRYQVTQFGKPVTLSCSQTLNHNVMYWYQQKSSQAPKLLFHYYDKDFNNEADTPDNFQSRRPNTSFCFLDIRSPGLGDTAMYLCATSSQGGDRQPQHFGDGTRLSIL.

The rearrangement joins TRBV3-1 to TRBJ2-1; D is perhaps TRBD2 (5 bases). V was pared by 1 base and J by 3 bases, with 10 bases between. The V gene's germline CDR1 is LGHDT and CDR2 YNNKEL (reference sequence). This CDR3 has 15 residues. The CDR3 nucleotides read TGTGCCAGCAGCCAAGCGTTGGGGAGCTACAATGAGCAGTTCTTC. This codes for CASSQALGSYNEQFF.

The rearrangement links TRBV27 to TRBJ1-6; tentative D call: TRBD1 (6 bases). CDR3 length: 14 residues. V lost 6 bases, J lost 0 bases, and 6 bases lay in between. The germline CDR1 and CDR2 sequences are MNHEY and SMNVEV (reference sequence). The CDR3 here is CASRQGSYNSPLHF. CDR3 sequence (DNA): TGTGCCAGCAGACAGGGCTCCTATAATTCACCCCTCCACTTT.

This clonotype was seen a few times. The V call is TRBV27, the J call TRBJ2-2; the D is unclear. V dropped 5 bases and J dropped 1 base, with 8 bases sitting between them. In germline, CDR1 is MNHEY, CDR2 SMNVEV (reference sequence). The CDR3 has 14 residues. The CDR3 protein is CASSSRWNTGELFF. In DNA form, the CDR3 reads TGTGCCAGCAGTAGTCGGTGGAACACCGGGGAGCTGTTTTTT.

This clonotype was observed many times. The rearrangement uses TRBV12-3 or TRBV12-4 and TRBJ1-3; D unclear. The CDR3 is 14 residues long. Trimming took 3 bases from V and 0 from J, leaving 6 bases between them. DNA for the CDR3: TGTGCCAGCAGTTTGCTGACCTCTGGAAACACCATATATTTT. Residues: CASSLLTSGNTIYF.

This clonotype has ten or more counts. The chain couples TRBV7-9 to TRBJ1-2; D remains unclear. There are 12 residues in the CDR3. The V end lost 5 bases, the J end lost 7 bases, and 11 bases lay between the germline ends. The germline CDR1 and CDR2 sequences are SEHNR and FQNEAQ (reference sequence). The CDR3 sequence: CASSPVGSGYTF. The CDR3 bases are TGTGCCAGCAGCCCCGTAGGAAGTGGCTACACCTTC.

The chain is built from TRBV5-1 and TRBJ2-1; 9 nucleotides line up with TRBD1. The CDR3 runs to 16 residues. The germline V gene encodes CDR1 SGHRS and CDR2 YFSETQ. V trimming: 3 bases; J trimming: 7 bases; junction bases outside the gene matches: 11. The CDR3, as DNA: TGCGCCAGCAGCTCCCCCGGGACAGGGATAGGGAATGAGCAGTTCTTC. This sequence encodes CASSSPGTGIGNEQFF.

This clonotype turned up a few times. This sequence joins TRBV6-1 and TRBJ1-6, with 9 bases aligning to TRBD1. Germline assignment: CDR1 MNHNS and CDR2 SASEGT. The CDR3 has 16 amino acids. Trimming took 6 bases from V and 7 from J; bases not matched to a gene: 10. The CDR3 loop reads CASSPTTGGLNSPLHF. CDR3 bases: TGTGCCAGCAGCCCTACCACAGGGGGCTTAAATTCACCCCTCCACTTT.

There are a few counts of this clonotype. This chain joins TRBV28 and TRBJ1-1, with 9 positions matching TRBD1. V gave up 6 bases and J gave up 4 bases; unmatched junction bases: 9. The CDR3 length is 15 residues. The germline V gene encodes CDR1 MDHEN and CDR2 SYDVKM. The CDR3 loop reads CASSQSGTGSTEAFF. The CDR3 bases are TGTGCCAGCAGCCAATCCGGGACAGGGAGCACTGAAGCTTTCTTT.

This clonotype was recorded a few times. J is TRBJ1-1 and V is TRBV29-1, with D hard to call. This CDR3 spans 11 amino acids. With 5 bases removed from V and 10 bases from J, the gap between germline ends came to 14 bases. CDR1 is SQVTM, CDR2 ANQGSEA, per germline. CDR3: CSVLTEGSAFF. CDR3 DNA: TGCAGCGTTTTAACAGAGGGTTCAGCTTTCTTT. Using reference TRBV29-1 and TRBJ1-1 for the parts outside the CDR3, the full variable domain is SAVISQKPSRDICQRGTSLTIQCQVDSQVTMMFWYRQQPGQSLTLIATANQGSEATYESGFVIDKFPISRPNLTFSTLTVSNMSPEDSSIYLCSVLTEGSAFFGQGTRLTVV.

A few counts support this clonotype. V gene TRBV28 combines with J gene TRBJ2-1; tentatively, D is TRBD2 (5 bases). The CDR3 is 14 residues long. The germline V and J ends were trimmed by 5 bases and 2 bases, with 10 bases remaining between them. The germline V gene encodes CDR1 MDHEN and CDR2 SYDVKM. CDR3 sequence reads: CASSPTTTYNEQFF. The CDR3, as DNA: TGTGCCAGCAGTCCGACTACAACCTACAATGAGCAGTTCTTC.

The V gene is TRBV6-1, the J gene TRBJ2-7; D unclear. The V and J ends lost 3 bases and 2 bases respectively, with 14 bases between them. Germline loops: CDR1 MNHNS, CDR2 SASEGT. This CDR3 contains 15 residues. The CDR3 DNA reads TGTGCCAGCAGTGAGGGTCCGGGTTTGGCCTACGAGCAGTACTTC. It codes for CASSEGPGLAYEQYF.

This clonotype was seen many times. The chain carries TRBV5-1 and TRBJ1-4, with D perhaps TRBD1 (5 bases). The CDR3 length is 14 residues. CDR1 and CDR2 (germline): SGHRS, YFSETQ. Trimming took 6 bases from V and 0 from J, leaving 9 bases between them. DNA of the CDR3: TGCGCCAGCACGGGAGGGGCAACTAATGAAAAACTGTTTTTT. Translated, it gives CASTGGATNEKLFF.

This clonotype has only a few counts. This rearrangement joins TRBV15 to TRBJ2-1; D may be TRBD1 or TRBD2 (6 bases each). The germline gives CDR1 LNHNV, CDR2 YYDKDF (reference sequence). With 0 bases removed from V and 9 bases from J, the gap between germline ends came to 9 bases. The CDR3 extends over 13 amino acids. CDR3 sequence (DNA): TGTGCCACCAGCAGAGATAAGGGGGGTGAGCAGTTCTTC. This translates into CATSRDKGGEQFF.

This clonotype was found many times. The V call is TRBV7-9, the J call TRBJ2-1, with a possible D match to TRBD1 (5 bases). The length of the CDR3 is 13 residues. V shed 3 bases and J shed 8 bases, with 11 bases lying between them. Germline CDR1 is SEHNR and CDR2 is FQNEAQ (reference sequence). CDR3 nucleotides: TGTGCCAGCAGCTTCCGACAGTACGATGAGCAGTTCTTC. Translating gives CASSFRQYDEQFF.

The V and J genes are TRBV29-1 and TRBJ2-5; no firm D call. This CDR3 region has 13 residues. The V end was cut by 0 bases, the J end by 4 bases, with 9 bases between. The germline gives CDR1 SQVTM, CDR2 ANQGSEA. As DNA, the CDR3 is TGCAGCGTTGAAGATTACGGCGGAGAGACCCAGTACTTC. It specifies CSVEDYGGETQYF.

This clonotype was counted only a few times. The J gene is TRBJ1-3, the V gene TRBV3-1, with D hard to call. CDR1 and CDR2 (germline): LGHDT, YNNKEL (reference sequence). The CDR3 consists of 13 residues. With 8 bases removed from V and 0 bases from J, the gap between germline ends came to 8 bases. DNA of the CDR3: TGTGCCAGCCGGATGAACTCTGGAAACACCATATATTTT. It specifies CASRMNSGNTIYF.

V gene TRBV20-1 combines with J gene TRBJ2-7; TRBD2 is a possible D gene (5 bases). Germline CDR1 DFQATT, CDR2 SNEGSKA (reference sequence). The CDR3 spans 14 residues. Trimming pared 0 bases from V and 3 bases from J, leaving 12 bases between. As DNA, the CDR3 is TGCAGTGCTAGAGATGGGGAGAGGGACTACGAGCAGTACTTC. This translates into CSARDGERDYEQYF.

This clonotype has just a few counts. CDR3 loop: CASSREGTYNEQFF. The CDR3 DNA sequence: TGTGCCAGTAGTCGGGAGGGCACCTACAATGAGCAGTTCTTC. The chain is built from TRBV19 and TRBJ2-1; TRBD2 matches 8 bases. The trim removed 5 bases at V and 2 bases at J, leaving 2 bases unmatched. Looked up from germline, CDR1 is LNHDA and CDR2 is SQIVND (reference sequence). The CDR3 is 14 amino acids.

The chain is built from TRBV25-1 and TRBJ2-1; possible D gene TRBD1, 6 bases. The CDR3 length is 16 residues. The V gene lost 2 bases and the J gene lost 4 bases, with 15 bases spanning the gap. Per germline, CDR1 MGHDK and CDR2 SYGVNS. Here the CDR3 reads CASSESLGTTYNEQFF. CDR3 bases: TGTGCCAGCAGTGAAAGTTTAGGGACAACTTACAATGAGCAGTTCTTC.

The table lists this clonotype with a few counts. The genes are TRBV7-6 and TRBJ2-7; D is unresolved. There are 15 residues in the CDR3. Trimming cost V 1 base and J 1 base, with 11 bases left between them. In germline, CDR1 is SGHVS, CDR2 FNYEAQ. The CDR3 sequence is CASSLGNSLSYEQYF. For the CDR3, the DNA is TGTGCCAGCAGCTTAGGAAACAGCCTATCCTACGAGCAGTACTTC. Supplemented by reference TRBV7-6 and TRBJ2-7, the full variable domain reads GAGVSQSPRYKVTKRGQDVALRCDPISGHVSLYWYRQALGQGPEFLTYFNYEAQQDKSGLPNDRFSAERPEGSISTLTIQRTEQRDSAMYRCASSLGNSLSYEQYFGPGTRLTVT.

This clonotype appeared a few times. CDR3 coding DNA: TGTGCCAGCAGCCCCCGGGCGGGGTACAGGAATGAGCAGTTCTTC. Its translation: CASSPRAGYRNEQFF. The chain combines TRBV5-6 with TRBJ2-1; weak D call: TRBD2 (6 bases). CDR1 is SGHDT, CDR2 YYEEEE, per germline. The V end was cut by 4 bases, the J end by 7 bases, with 18 bases between. The CDR3 extends over 15 amino acids.

This chain links TRBV10-3 with TRBJ2-1, with TRBD1 identical over 10 bases. J lost 7 bases, V lost 4 bases, and 7 bases had no gene match. Germline V CDR1 and CDR2: ENHRY, SYGVKD. The CDR3 is 15 amino acids. CDR3: CAISATGTGVNEQFF. The DNA of the CDR3 is TGTGCCATCAGTGCAACCGGGACAGGGGTTAATGAGCAGTTCTTC.

The chain uses TRBV27 and TRBJ2-7; 7 positions agree with TRBD1. Germline lookup yields CDR1 MNHEY and CDR2 SMNVEV (reference sequence). The J segment lost 4 bases and the V segment lost 8 bases, leaving 8 bases of the junction unmatched. The CDR3 length is 13 residues. The CDR3 region has the DNA TGTGCCAGCTACGAAGGGGGCATTTACGAGCAGTACTTC. It translates to CASYEGGIYEQYF.